This T cell receptor (beta chain) was sequenced during a study of T cell repertoires in cytomegalovirus infection. This clonotype was seen a handful of times. The antigen remains undetermined. Germline V gene lookup returns CDR1 MNHEY and CDR2 SVGEGT. Deletions cut 11 bases from V and 10 bases from J, with 21 bases between. The CDR3 consists of 13 residues. TCRdb re-called the reads with MiXCR, one entry per CDR3 protein. Counted here are around 800,000 distinct CDR3 sequences, less than 35% occurring once; the ten biggest clones make up 9.5% to 15%. V and J are TRBV6-2 or TRBV6-3 and TRBJ2-1; perhaps D is TRBD1 or TRBD2 (5 bases each). The receptor was isolated from a human donor in good health (CMV status not recorded). Some clones in this sample may be carry-over from other donors' samples. Material: cultured CD8+ T cells from PBMCs, obtained from culture after CMV antigen stimulation. CDR3 loop: CALGVRGIEEQFF. The DNA of the CDR3 is TGTGCCCTCGGGGTGAGGGGTATCGAGGAGCAGTTCTTC.